These 11 T cell receptor beta chains came from one sample sequenced in a study of cytomegalovirus exposure and HLA in healthy donors. Amplification used 60 Vbeta primers and 13 Jbeta primers. The assay was immunoSEQ multiplex PCR, and TCRdb's table has in-frame clones only and misses some. Here the sample spans over 110,000 clones, 75% to 80% being singletons. The sample taken for sequencing was PBMCs. Source of these receptors: a middle-aged woman in good health and CMV-seropositive.

The chain is built from TRBV6-5 and TRBJ1-6, with D maybe TRBD1 (6 bases). The CDR3 has 15 residues. V was clipped by 1 base and J by 7 bases, with 11 bases between them. Germline values: CDR1 MNHEY, CDR2 SVGAGI. The CDR3 is CASSYWGRGNSPLHF. As DNA, the CDR3 is TGTGCCAGCAGTTACTGGGGCAGGGGAAATTCACCCCTCCACTTT.

This clone has a single count. V is TRBV5-1 and J is TRBJ1-1, with a tentative D call TRBD1 (5 bases). Between the trimmed V and J ends, which lost 0 bases and 5 bases, there was a span of 11 bases. The CDR3 consists of 14 residues. From germline, CDR1 is SGHRS and CDR2 YFSETQ. The CDR3 region has the DNA TGCGCCAGCAGCTTGGGGGGCCCTGGGACTGAAGCTTTCTTT. It specifies CASSLGGPGTEAFF.

This sequence joins TRBV2 and TRBJ2-5; the D gene is possibly TRBD1 (6 bases). Trimming removed 7 bases from V and 6 bases from J, with 18 bases in between. From germline, CDR1 is SNHLY and CDR2 FYNNEI. The CDR3 totals 14 residues. CDR3 amino acids: CASTVRDTPKTQYF. The CDR3 coding sequence is TGTGCCAGCACAGTACGGGACACCCCAAAGACCCAGTACTTC.

The V call is TRBV6-1, the J call TRBJ1-5, with D perhaps TRBD1 (6 bases). V was shortened by 7 bases and J by 5 bases, with 15 bases between the two germline ends. CDR3 size: 14 residues. CDR1 MNHNS and CDR2 SASEGT come from the germline V gene. CDR3 coding DNA: TGTGCCAGCATCCTGAGGGGGGGGGATCAGCCCCAGCATTTT. Residues: CASILRGGDQPQHF.

This chain uses TRBV5-1 with TRBJ2-3; D may be TRBD1 (5 bases). The CDR3 runs 16 residues. The V gene lost 0 bases and the J gene lost 0 bases, with 11 bases spanning the gap. Looked up from germline, CDR1 is SGHRS and CDR2 is YFSETQ. The CDR3, as DNA: TGCGCCAGCAGCTTGGGGGGCAGTACTAGCACAGATACGCAGTATTTT. Protein: CASSLGGSTSTDTQYF.

The chain couples TRBV27 to TRBJ2-7, with D perhaps TRBD1 (6 bases). V lost 4 bases and J lost 5, with 12 bases in between. The CDR3 sequence is 13 residues long. Germline V lookup: CDR1 MNHEY, CDR2 SMNVEV (reference sequence). CDR3 nucleotide sequence: TGTGCCAGCAGTTCCCCAGGGGCCCACGAGCAGTACTTC. This gives the protein CASSSPGAHEQYF.

The chain joins TRBV6-4 to TRBJ2-7; a weak D match, TRBD2 (6 bases). Trimming shortened V by 7 bases and J by 2 bases, and 15 bases separated the two germline ends. The CDR3 sequence is 14 residues long. Germline loops: CDR1 MRHNA, CDR2 SNTAGT. CDR3 in DNA: TGTGCCAGCAAAACCCAGGAGGGCGCCTACGAGCAGTACTTC. This gives the protein CASKTQEGAYEQYF.

V and J are TRBV2 and TRBJ2-7, with 7 bases matching TRBD1. Losses at the gene ends were 2 bases for V and 2 bases for J; bases not matched to a gene: 3. The CDR3 length is 14 residues. Germline V gene data show CDR1 as SNHLY and CDR2 as FYNNEI. This CDR3 is CASSERTGAYEQYF. In DNA form, the CDR3 reads TGTGCCAGCAGTGAACGGACAGGAGCCTACGAGCAGTACTTC.

Comments on this clone: It is likely a read error: a sequence one base away is far more abundant. The chain links TRBV4-2 to TRBJ1-1; TRBD1 agrees at 8 bases. V trimming: 6 bases; J trimming: 11 bases; junction bases outside the gene matches: 5. CDR1 and CDR2 (germline): LGHNA, YNFKEQ. The CDR3 totals 11 residues. CDR3 in amino acids: CASRGTGGAFF. The CDR3 nucleotides read TGTGCCAGCAGAGGGACAGGTGGGGCTTTCTTT.

This clone was seen more than once but under ten times. V and J are TRBV6-5 and TRBJ2-2; 11 nucleotides match TRBD2. The CDR3 sequence is 14 residues long. Losses at the gene ends were 7 bases for V and 7 bases for J; bases not matched to a gene: 5. CDR1 and CDR2 from the germline V gene are MNHEY and SVGAGI. CDR3: CASTLAGGGGELFF. Here the CDR3 DNA reads TGTGCCAGCACTCTAGCGGGGGGAGGCGGGGAGCTGTTTTTT.

The count of this clone is one. This chain joins TRBV6-1 and TRBJ2-1; 12 bases are a match to TRBD2. Germline loops: CDR1 MNHNS, CDR2 SASEGT. The CDR3 consists of 13 residues. Unmatched junction bases numbered 3, after V lost 1 base and J lost 14 bases. The CDR3: CASSEGLAGVKFF. The CDR3 DNA sequence: TGTGCCAGCAGTGAAGGACTAGCGGGAGTGAAGTTCTTC.